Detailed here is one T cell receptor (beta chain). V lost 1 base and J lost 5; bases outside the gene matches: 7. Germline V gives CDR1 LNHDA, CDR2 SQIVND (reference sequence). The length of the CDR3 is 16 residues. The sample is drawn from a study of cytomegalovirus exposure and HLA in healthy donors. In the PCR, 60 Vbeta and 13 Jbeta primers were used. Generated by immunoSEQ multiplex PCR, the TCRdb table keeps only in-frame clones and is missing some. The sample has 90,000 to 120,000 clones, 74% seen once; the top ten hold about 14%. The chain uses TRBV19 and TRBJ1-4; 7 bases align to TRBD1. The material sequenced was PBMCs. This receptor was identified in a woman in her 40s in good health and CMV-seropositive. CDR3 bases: TGTGCCAGTAGTATAGGCCTCGGGACAGTAAATGAAAAACTGTTTTTT. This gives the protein CASSIGLGTVNEKLFF.